The sequence of this TCR beta chain was determined in a study of tumor T cells in aggressive B-cell lymphoma. The germline V and J ends were trimmed by 10 bases and 3 bases, with 11 bases remaining between them. This CDR3 is built from 11 residues. Germline V gene data show CDR1 as SGDLS and CDR2 as YYNGEE. TCRdb keeps only in-frame clones here, not all; method: immunoSEQ multiplex PCR. The sample has some 10,000 clones; approximately 85% are singletons. Input material: tumor tissue. The rearrangement uses TRBV9 and TRBJ2-7; D is perhaps TRBD2 (5 bases). The receptor was derived from an adult with diffuse large B cell lymphoma. The CDR3 DNA is TGTGCCTCAGGTGGACTCTACGAGCAGTACTTC. Translation: CASGGLYEQYF.